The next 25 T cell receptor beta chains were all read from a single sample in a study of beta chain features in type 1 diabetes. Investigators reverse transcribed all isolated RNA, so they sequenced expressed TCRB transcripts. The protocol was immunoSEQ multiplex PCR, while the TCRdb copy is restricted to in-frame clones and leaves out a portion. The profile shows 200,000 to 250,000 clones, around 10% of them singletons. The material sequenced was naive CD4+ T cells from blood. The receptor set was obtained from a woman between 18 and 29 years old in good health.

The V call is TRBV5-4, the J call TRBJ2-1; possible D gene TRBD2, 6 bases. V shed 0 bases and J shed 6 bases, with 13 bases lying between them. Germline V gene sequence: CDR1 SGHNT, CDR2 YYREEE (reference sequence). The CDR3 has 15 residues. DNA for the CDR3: TGTGCCAGCAGCTTGGGGGGGGTGGCGGGCAATGAGCAGTTCTTC. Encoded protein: CASSLGGVAGNEQFF.

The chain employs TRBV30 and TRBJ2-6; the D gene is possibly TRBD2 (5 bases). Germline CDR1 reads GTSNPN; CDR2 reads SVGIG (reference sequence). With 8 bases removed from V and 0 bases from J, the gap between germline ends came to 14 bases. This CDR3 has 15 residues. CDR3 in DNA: TGTGCCGCCTCGGGAACCATCTCTGGGGCCAACGTCCTGACTTTC. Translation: CAASGTISGANVLTF.

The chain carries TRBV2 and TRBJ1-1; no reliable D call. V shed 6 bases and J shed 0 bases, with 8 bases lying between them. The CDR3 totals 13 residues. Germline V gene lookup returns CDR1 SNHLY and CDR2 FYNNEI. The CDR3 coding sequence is TGTGCCAGCAGGGCTGAAATGAACACTGAAGCTTTCTTT. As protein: CASRAEMNTEAFF.

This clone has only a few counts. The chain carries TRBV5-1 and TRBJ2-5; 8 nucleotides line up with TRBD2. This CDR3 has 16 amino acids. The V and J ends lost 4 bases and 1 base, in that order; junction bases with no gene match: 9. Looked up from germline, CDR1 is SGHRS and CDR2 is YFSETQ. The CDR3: CASSPLGGRFQETQYF. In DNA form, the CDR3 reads TGCGCCAGCAGCCCGCTAGGCGGGAGGTTCCAAGAGACCCAGTACTTC.

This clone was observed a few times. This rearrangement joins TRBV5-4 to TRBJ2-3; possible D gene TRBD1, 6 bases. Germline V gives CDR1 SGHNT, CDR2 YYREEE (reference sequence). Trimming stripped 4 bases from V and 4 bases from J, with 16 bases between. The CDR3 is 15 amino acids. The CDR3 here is CASSILQGLADTQYF. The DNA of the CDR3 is TGTGCCAGCAGCATACTACAGGGCTTGGCAGATACGCAGTATTTT.

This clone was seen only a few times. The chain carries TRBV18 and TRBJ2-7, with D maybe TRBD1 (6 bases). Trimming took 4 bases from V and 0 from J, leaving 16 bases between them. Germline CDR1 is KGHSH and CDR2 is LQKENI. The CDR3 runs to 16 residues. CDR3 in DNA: TGTGCCAGCTCACTGAGGGGGAGTGTAAGCTCCTACGAGCAGTACTTC. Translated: CASSLRGSVSSYEQYF.

The CDR3 sequence: CASTLAGGTYNEQFF. CDR3 DNA: TGTGCCAGCACCCTAGCGGGGGGTACTTACAATGAGCAGTTCTTC. The chain has TRBV9 and TRBJ2-1; 11 positions match TRBD2. Losses at the gene ends were 6 bases for V and 4 bases for J; bases not matched to a gene: 6. This CDR3 region has 15 residues. From germline, CDR1 is SGDLS and CDR2 YYNGEE.

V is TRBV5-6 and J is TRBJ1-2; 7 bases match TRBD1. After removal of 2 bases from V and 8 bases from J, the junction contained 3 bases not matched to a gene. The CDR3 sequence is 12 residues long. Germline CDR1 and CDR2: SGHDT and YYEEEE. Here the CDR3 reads CASSLQGSGYTF. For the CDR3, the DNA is TGTGCCAGCAGCTTACAGGGGAGCGGCTACACCTTC.

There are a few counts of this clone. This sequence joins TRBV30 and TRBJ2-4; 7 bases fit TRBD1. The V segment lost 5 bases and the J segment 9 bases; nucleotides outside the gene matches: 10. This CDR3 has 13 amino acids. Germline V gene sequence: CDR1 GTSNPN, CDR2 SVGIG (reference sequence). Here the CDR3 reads CAWADRVLGIQYF. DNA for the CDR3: TGTGCCTGGGCCGACAGGGTTTTGGGCATTCAGTACTTC.

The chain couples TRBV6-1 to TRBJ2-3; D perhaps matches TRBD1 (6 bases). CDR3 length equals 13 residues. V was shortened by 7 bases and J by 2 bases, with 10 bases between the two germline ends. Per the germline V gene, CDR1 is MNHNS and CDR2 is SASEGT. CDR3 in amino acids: CASNTGYTDTQYF. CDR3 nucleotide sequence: TGTGCCAGCAATACAGGGTACACAGATACGCAGTATTTT.

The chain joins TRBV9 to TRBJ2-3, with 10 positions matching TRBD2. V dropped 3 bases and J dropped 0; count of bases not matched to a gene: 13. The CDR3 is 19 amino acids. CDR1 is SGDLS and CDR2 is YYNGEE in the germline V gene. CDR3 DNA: TGTGCCAGCAGCGGGGTGCAGCGGGGGGGGTATAGTAGCACAGATACGCAGTATTTT. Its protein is CASSGVQRGGYSSTDTQYF.

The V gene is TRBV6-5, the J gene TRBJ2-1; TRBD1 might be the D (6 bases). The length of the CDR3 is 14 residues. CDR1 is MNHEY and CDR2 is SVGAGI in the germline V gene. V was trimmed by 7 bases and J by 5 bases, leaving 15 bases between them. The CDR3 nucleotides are TGTGCCAGCACTTCTCCTGGGGGCCACAATGAGCAGTTCTTC. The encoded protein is CASTSPGGHNEQFF.

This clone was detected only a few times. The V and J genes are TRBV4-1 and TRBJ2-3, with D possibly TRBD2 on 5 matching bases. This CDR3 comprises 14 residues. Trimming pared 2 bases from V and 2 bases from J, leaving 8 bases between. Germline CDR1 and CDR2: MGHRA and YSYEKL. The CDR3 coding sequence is TGCGCCAGCAGCCAACGAGGACTCACAGATACGCAGTATTTT. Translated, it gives CASSQRGLTDTQYF.

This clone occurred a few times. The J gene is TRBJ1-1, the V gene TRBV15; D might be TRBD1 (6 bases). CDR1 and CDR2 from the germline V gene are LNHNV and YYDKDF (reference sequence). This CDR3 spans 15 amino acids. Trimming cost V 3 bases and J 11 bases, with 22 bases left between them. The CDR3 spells CATSSQGLWGLEAFF. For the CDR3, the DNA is TGTGCCACCAGCAGCCAGGGGCTGTGGGGCCTAGAGGCTTTCTTT.

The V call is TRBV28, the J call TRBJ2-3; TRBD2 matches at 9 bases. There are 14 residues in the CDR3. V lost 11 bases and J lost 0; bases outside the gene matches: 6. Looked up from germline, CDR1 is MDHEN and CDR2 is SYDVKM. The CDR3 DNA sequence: TGTGCCGCAGCGGGGGGATATAGCACAGATACGCAGTATTTT. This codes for CAAAGGYSTDTQYF.

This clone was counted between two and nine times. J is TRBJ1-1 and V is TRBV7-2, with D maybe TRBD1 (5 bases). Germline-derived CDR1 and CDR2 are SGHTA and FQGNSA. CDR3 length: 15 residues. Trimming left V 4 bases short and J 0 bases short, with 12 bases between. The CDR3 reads CASSSREVMNTEAFF. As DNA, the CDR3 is TGTGCCAGCAGCTCCAGGGAGGTCATGAACACTGAAGCTTTCTTT.

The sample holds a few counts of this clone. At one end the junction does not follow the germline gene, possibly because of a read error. Here the CDR3 reads CASSLAGTGGSGYTF. CDR3 nucleotide sequence: TGTGCCAGCAGCCTAGCCGGGACAGGGGGTTCCGGCTACACCTTC. The genes are TRBV7-9 and TRBJ1-2; TRBD1 matches at 11 bases. The CDR3 runs to 15 residues. Germline V gives CDR1 SEHNR, CDR2 FQNEAQ (reference sequence).

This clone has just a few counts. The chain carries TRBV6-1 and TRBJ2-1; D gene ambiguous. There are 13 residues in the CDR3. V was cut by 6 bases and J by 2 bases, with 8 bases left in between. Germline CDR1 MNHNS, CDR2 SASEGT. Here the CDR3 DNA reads TGTGCCAGCAGGGCAGTCCCCTACAATGAGCAGTTCTTC. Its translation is CASRAVPYNEQFF.

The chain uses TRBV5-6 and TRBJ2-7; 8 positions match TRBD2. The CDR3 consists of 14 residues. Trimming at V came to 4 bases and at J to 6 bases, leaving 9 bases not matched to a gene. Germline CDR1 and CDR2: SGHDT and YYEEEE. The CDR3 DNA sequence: TGTGCCAGCAGCGGGGGGACTAGATCGGTCGAGCAGTACTTC. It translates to CASSGGTRSVEQYF.

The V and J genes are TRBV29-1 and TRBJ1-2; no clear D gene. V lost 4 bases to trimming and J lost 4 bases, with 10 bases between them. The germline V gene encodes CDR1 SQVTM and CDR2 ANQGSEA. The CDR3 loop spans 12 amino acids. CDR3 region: CSVGGEIYGYTF. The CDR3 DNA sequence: TGCAGCGTTGGAGGTGAGATCTATGGCTACACCTTC.

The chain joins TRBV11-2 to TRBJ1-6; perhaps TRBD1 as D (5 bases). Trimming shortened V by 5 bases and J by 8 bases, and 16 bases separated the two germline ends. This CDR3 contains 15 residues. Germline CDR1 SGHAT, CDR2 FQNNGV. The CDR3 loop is CASSPLRGVDSPLHF. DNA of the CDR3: TGTGCCAGCAGCCCGTTGCGGGGGGTTGATTCACCCCTCCACTTT.

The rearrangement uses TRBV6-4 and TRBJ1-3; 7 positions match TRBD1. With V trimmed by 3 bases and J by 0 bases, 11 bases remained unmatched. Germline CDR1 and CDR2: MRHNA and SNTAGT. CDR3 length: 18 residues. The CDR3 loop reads CASSEKMGDSNSGNTIYF. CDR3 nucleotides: TGTGCCAGCAGTGAAAAGATGGGGGACAGTAACTCTGGAAACACCATATATTTT.

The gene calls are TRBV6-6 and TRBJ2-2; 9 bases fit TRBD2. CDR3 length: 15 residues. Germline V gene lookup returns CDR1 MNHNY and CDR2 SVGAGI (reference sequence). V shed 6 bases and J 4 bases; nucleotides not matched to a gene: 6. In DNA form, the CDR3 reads TGTGCCAGCAGGTCACCTAGCGGGATCACCGGGGAGCTGTTTTTT. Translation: CASRSPSGITGELFF.

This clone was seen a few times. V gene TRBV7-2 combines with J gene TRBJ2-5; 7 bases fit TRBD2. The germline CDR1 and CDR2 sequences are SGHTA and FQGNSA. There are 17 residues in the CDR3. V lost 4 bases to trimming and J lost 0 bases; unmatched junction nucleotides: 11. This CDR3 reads CASSSIRLADNQETQYF. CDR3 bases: TGTGCCAGCAGCTCGATTCGGCTAGCGGACAACCAAGAGACCCAGTACTTC.

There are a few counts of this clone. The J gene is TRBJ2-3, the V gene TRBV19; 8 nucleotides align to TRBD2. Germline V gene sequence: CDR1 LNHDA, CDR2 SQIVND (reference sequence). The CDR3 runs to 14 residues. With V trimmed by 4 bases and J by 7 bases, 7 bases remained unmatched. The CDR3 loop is CASSRSGGANTQYF. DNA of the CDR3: TGTGCCAGTAGTAGGTCGGGGGGGGCCAATACGCAGTATTTT.